The rows below give T cell receptor beta chains drawn from one sample of a study of a mutant IDH1 vaccine in newly diagnosed glioma. Their recognized antigens are unknown. Here immunoSEQ multiplex PCR was the method, and the copy in TCRdb shows in-frame clones only, minus some. The table has some 57,000 clones, approximately 76% seen once; the top ten hold over 4.5%. Specimen: PBMCs, collected from a glioma patient whose treatment included an IDH1 peptide vaccine. The receptors shown here come from a middle-aged woman with glioma. Some clones in this sample may be carry-over from other donors' samples. Each CDR3 is given with its conserved first and last residue. A D gene is named only where the DNA matches it firmly.

j_gene,d_gene,len,v_gene,CDR3aa
TRBJ1-4,.,15,TRBV7-9,CASSPPGLRGEKLFF
TRBJ1-1,.,14,TRBV6-1,CASSPTGRDTEAFF
TRBJ1-5,.,17,TRBV6-1,CASSAKTSPPSNQPQHF
TRBJ2-5,TRBD2,19,TRBV14,CASSLIPFGTSGTQETQYF
TRBJ1-3,.,15,TRBV6-6,CALSELGAPGNTIYF
TRBJ2-3,.,15,TRBV27,CASSPGGWNTDTQYF
TRBJ1-2,.,17,TRBV4-1,CASSQEGFLQGNYGYTF
TRBJ1-3,.,15,TRBV2,CASMPDGNSGNTIYF
TRBJ1-3,.,14,TRBV2,CASSLWDSGNIIYF
TRBJ1-1,.,12,TRBV7-9,CASSLDQREAFF
TRBJ2-7,TRBD2,15,TRBV9,CASSGTSGGPTEQYF
TRBJ1-6,.,15,TRBV7-9,CASSLGQGLGSPLHF
TRBJ1-2,.,11,TRBV21-1,CASSKGYGYTF
TRBJ1-2,.,14,TRBV9,CASSVPGTFHGYTF
TRBJ1-1,TRBD1,17,TRBV10-3,CAIRPPGQGAMGTEAFF
TRBJ2-3,.,14,TRBV2,CASSVGMGTDTQYF
TRBJ1-3,TRBD1,15,TRBV6-5,CASRVDRFYGNTIYF
TRBJ1-2,TRBD1,12,TRBV29-1,CSLRQGNYGYTF
TRBJ1-1,.,13,TRBV19,CASNPAGTTEAFF
TRBJ1-1,.,15,TRBV5-1,CASRTGTVGAGEAFF
TRBJ2-5,.,15,TRBV5-1,CASSLEGGQQETQYF
TRBJ1-6,.,14,TRBV5-4,CASSPRGRGSPLHF
TRBJ2-7,.,15,TRBV6-1,CASSEQRQVSGEQYF
TRBJ1-2,.,12,TRBV5-5,CASSAHSYGYTF
TRBJ1-6,.,14,TRBV7-2,CASSLELNNSPLHF
TRBJ1-1,TRBD1,14,TRBV7-9,CASSLGQGDTEAFF
TRBJ1-1,.,15,TRBV5-1,CASSRNIPGQTEAFF
TRBJ2-5,.,14,TRBV21-1,CASSRRPPEETQYF
TRBJ1-5,.,15,TRBV19,CASSTNRYSNQPQHF
TRBJ1-1,.,14,TRBV18,CASSPGDLGTEAFF
TRBJ2-7,.,13,TRBV19,CASSSQGREEQYF
TRBJ2-7,.,15,TRBV4-3,CASSQERVRSYEQYF
TRBJ1-1,.,14,TRBV2,CASSLSGQNTEAFF
TRBJ2-4,TRBD2,17,TRBV7-2,CASSLRGGLGAKNIQYF
TRBJ2-1,.,13,TRBV6-4,CASSAYLGGPRFF